This T cell receptor beta chain was captured by sequencing in a study of cytomegalovirus exposure and HLA in healthy donors. Background on the study: Of all 360 or so donors who were genotyped, 81% belonged to the Caucasian-associated ancestry cluster. Study observations and caveats: The study listed around 150 cytomegalovirus-associated TCR beta chains. Highly shared variants forming one cluster were likely a sequencing artifact.

A word on this clone: Its specificity is not known.

The PCR contained 60 Vbeta and 13 Jbeta primers. The data were produced by immunoSEQ multiplex PCR, yet TCRdb's version contains in-frame clones alone and is incomplete. This sample has approximately 170,000 clones, with approximately 88% found just once. Germline V CDR1 and CDR2: SNHLY, FYNNEI. The CDR3 totals 14 residues. The V segment lost 11 bases and the J segment 3 bases; nucleotides outside the gene matches: 8. This clonotype was obtained from a boy aged 2 to 10 in good health and CMV-seronegative. The sequenced material came from PBMCs. V is TRBV2 and J is TRBJ1-2; 11 bases are a match to TRBD1. Here the CDR3 DNA reads TGTGCCGGCCGGGACAGGGGGATATACTATGGCTACACCTTC. Protein: CAGRDRGIYYGYTF.